The 12 T cell receptor beta chains given below trace back to one sample, sequenced in a study of T cells in Graves' hyperthyroidism and ophthalmopathy (dated by TCRdb to between 2018 and 2021). The method behind the library was multiplex PCR. Sequenced on an Illumina HiSeq 2000. TCR beta CDR3 regions were amplified from RNA transcripts. The TCR CDR3 was subjected to a first round of RT-PCR using the HTBI primer set and the Qiagen OneStep RT-PCR kit. TCRdb reworked the public reads: Q25 trimming with fastp, MiXCR clone assembly, productive beta chains retained. Each CDR3 protein appears once, grouped with its most common genes and DNA. The table for this sample lists 250,000 to 300,000 distinct CDR3 sequences; over 12% of them were counted only once. The ten largest make up about 30% of the sample. The sample taken for sequencing was blood. The receptors shown here come from a woman between 45 and 60 years old with Graves' hyperthyroidism that later progressed to Graves' ophthalmopathy.

Many counts were recorded for this clonotype. The chain recombines TRBV2 with TRBJ2-1; D remains ambiguous. The ends were cut back, 3 bases at V and 4 bases at J, with 7 bases in the middle. The CDR3 has 13 residues. Germline V gene data show CDR1 as SNHLY and CDR2 as FYNNEI. CDR3 DNA: TGTGCCAGCAGTGATCCCCGTTACAATGAGCAGTTCTTC. Its protein is CASSDPRYNEQFF.

This clonotype occurred many times. The chain combines TRBV6-1 with TRBJ1-2; the D gene is possibly TRBD1 (5 bases). Trimming removed 5 bases from V and 4 bases from J, with 20 bases in between. The length of the CDR3 is 16 residues. CDR1 MNHNS and CDR2 SASEGT come from the germline V gene. The CDR3 DNA sequence: TGTGCCAGCAGTTCTGACTCCGGGACCCCTCTCTATGGCTACACCTTC. Its protein is CASSSDSGTPLYGYTF.

This clonotype was found a few times. This may come from a read error, since a much larger clone is one base off. Likely a read error: the CDR3 ends without its conserved phenylalanine or tryptophan. This rearrangement joins TRBV28 to TRBJ1-5; the D gene is possibly TRBD1 (6 bases). Deletions cut 5 bases from V and 3 bases from J, with 14 bases between. The CDR3 length is 15 residues. Germline lookup yields CDR1 MDHEN and CDR2 SYDVKM. The CDR3 DNA sequence: TGTGCCAGCAGTCCTCTGGACAGAGTCAATCAGCCCCAGCATTCT. Amino acids: CASSPLDRVNQPQHS.

This clonotype was seen many times. This chain uses TRBV28 with TRBJ2-7; no reliable D call. This CDR3 is 12 amino acids long. V was pared by 8 bases and J by 3 bases, with 11 bases between. Germline-derived CDR1 and CDR2 are MDHEN and SYDVKM. The CDR3 DNA follows: TGTGCCAGCGGGCCCAGCCGCTACGAGCAGTACTTC. This translates into CASGPSRYEQYF.

This clonotype was counted many times. In DNA, the CDR3 is TGTGCCAGCAGCCGCCATAGGACCGTAAGCAATCAGCCCCAGCATTTT. Amino acid sequence: CASSRHRTVSNQPQHF. The chain carries TRBV7-8 and TRBJ1-5; D call uncertain. This CDR3 comprises 16 residues. Germline CDR1 reads SGHVS; CDR2 reads FQNEAQ. V was pared by 5 bases and J by 1 base, with 15 bases between.

This clonotype was seen many times. The V gene is TRBV28, the J gene TRBJ1-2; TRBD1 agrees at 7 bases. CDR3 size: 13 residues. Germline lookup yields CDR1 MDHEN and CDR2 SYDVKM. V was pared by 4 bases and J by 8 bases, with 7 bases of the junction left unmatched. CDR3 protein: CASSYDREIGYTF. DNA for the CDR3: TGTGCCAGCAGTTACGACAGGGAAATCGGCTACACCTTC.

The chain uses TRBV3-1 and TRBJ1-5; D gene uncertain. The germline CDR1 and CDR2 sequences are LGHDT and YNNKEL (reference sequence). This CDR3 spans 14 amino acids. The V and J ends lost 0 bases and 7 bases respectively, with 10 bases between them. CDR3 protein: CASSQDICGQPQHF. CDR3 in DNA: TGTGCCAGCAGCCAAGATATTTGTGGGCAGCCCCAGCATTTT. Based on the CDR3 plus reference TRBV3-1 and TRBJ1-5, the full variable domain is DTAVSQTPKYLVTQMGNDKSIKCEQNLGHDTMYWYKQDSKKFLKIMFSYNNKELIINETVPNRFSPKSPDKAHLNLHINSLELGDSAVYFCASSQDICGQPQHFGDGTRLSIL.

This clonotype was seen only a few times. Here the CDR3 reads CASSSPLKRETQYF. CDR3 DNA: TGTGCCAGCAGTTCCCCCCTAAAGCGAGAGACCCAGTACTTC. The chain joins TRBV6-5 to TRBJ2-5; D not resolved. This CDR3 has 14 residues. Germline V CDR1 and CDR2: MNHEY, SVGAGI. Trimming shortened V by 4 bases and J by 4 bases, and 13 bases separated the two germline ends.

This clonotype was observed many times. V and J are TRBV3-1 and TRBJ2-3; D may be TRBD1 or TRBD2 (5 bases each). Germline-derived CDR1 and CDR2 are LGHDT and YNNKEL (reference sequence). This CDR3 comprises 15 residues. With 3 bases removed from V and 0 bases from J, the gap between germline ends came to 10 bases. CDR3 DNA sequence: TGTGCCAGCAGCCATGGGACGACTAGCACAGATACGCAGTATTTT. Its protein is CASSHGTTSTDTQYF.

This clonotype has ten or more counts. The chain carries TRBV18 and TRBJ2-2; tentatively, D is TRBD1 or TRBD2 (5 bases each). V was trimmed by 2 bases and J by 16 bases, leaving 14 bases between them. The CDR3 has 12 residues. Germline lookup yields CDR1 KGHSH and CDR2 LQKENI. CDR3 DNA: TGTGCCAGCTCACCAGGCCCAGAGGGGCCGTTTTTT. Amino acids: CASSPGPEGPFF.

There are many counts of this clonotype. This sequence joins TRBV29-1 and TRBJ2-1; D gene unclear. CDR3 length equals 14 residues. Germline assignment: CDR1 SQVTM and CDR2 ANQGSEA. Trimming shortened V by 4 bases and J by 0 bases, and 10 bases separated the two germline ends. CDR3 loop: CSVAAVSSYNEQFF. As DNA, the CDR3 is TGCAGCGTTGCCGCGGTGAGCTCCTACAATGAGCAGTTCTTC.

CDR3 residues: CASSMLAGGTDTQYF. CDR3 coding DNA: TGTGCCAGTAGTATGCTAGCGGGAGGGACAGATACGCAGTATTTT. The rearrangement uses TRBV19 and TRBJ2-3, with TRBD2 identical over 12 bases. Germline V gives CDR1 LNHDA, CDR2 SQIVND (reference sequence). The CDR3 consists of 15 residues. Unmatched junction bases numbered 1, after V lost 3 bases and J lost 3 bases.